The present TCR beta chain was sequenced within a study of blood T cell repertoires in COVID-19. Study details: Donors in the United States, Italy and Spain gave samples during acute or convalescent COVID-19. PBMCs, B-cell-depleted T cells, or T cells provided the cDNA or gDNA that made up the material.

In the original workflow: Reference gene primers were amplified, and this amplification served to estimate nucleated cell counts. Clones were read by immunoSEQ multiplex PCR, and TCRdb kept only the in-frame ones, dropping some. V, J and clone size were drawn from that table, and D and trimming were deduced from the DNA. The sample holds approximately 120,000 clones, roughly 79% seen once. Germline CDR1 and CDR2: SGDLS and YYNGEE. V gave up 4 bases and J gave up 2 bases; unmatched junction bases: 8. There are 17 residues in the CDR3. The chain is built from TRBV9 and TRBJ2-6; 8 nucleotides line up with TRBD1. The receptor comes from a human donor in a cohort sampled during active COVID-19. Sequencing was performed on peripheral blood. The CDR3 spells CASSRRQDRAGANVLTF. The DNA for the CDR3 is TGTGCCAGCAGCCGGCGGCAGGACAGGGCTGGGGCCAACGTCCTGACTTTC.